This passage covers 30 T cell receptor beta chains from one sample sequenced in a study of T cells after yellow fever vaccination. TCRdb reprocessed the 5' RACE reads via MiXCR and lists one record per CDR3 protein. The sample gives under 40,000 distinct CDR3 sequences, less than 8.5% of which show up once; about 22% is in the top ten. Sample: PBMCs, either bulk or a sorted T-cell subset (CD4+, CD8+, memory, or dextramer-sorted; not recorded which), taken on the day of the first yellow fever vaccination. Receptors were obtained from a man between 18 and 35 years old who received the YFV17D yellow fever vaccine.

At least ten counts were recorded for this clonotype. This rearrangement joins TRBV6-5 to TRBJ1-2; D not resolved. The CDR3 is 13 amino acids. V lost 1 base and J 3 bases, leaving 6 bases between the germline ends. Germline V lookup: CDR1 MNHEY, CDR2 SVGAGI. The CDR3 region has the DNA TGTGCCAGCAGTTACTTTGGAGACTATGGCTACACCTTC. Encoded protein: CASSYFGDYGYTF.

This clonotype appeared many times. This chain uses TRBV20-1 with TRBJ2-1; the D gene is possibly TRBD1 (7 bases). The CDR3 consists of 14 residues. CDR1 and CDR2 (germline): DFQATT, SNEGSKA (reference sequence). Trimming removed 1 base from V and 8 bases from J, with 15 bases in between. In DNA, the CDR3 is TGCAGTGCTAGAGGGGACCAGGGGGGAGATGAGCAGTTCTTC. Translated: CSARGDQGGDEQFF.

This clonotype was found many times. The chain employs TRBV4-1 and TRBJ2-7; the D gene could be TRBD1 or TRBD2 (5 bases each). V was pared by 4 bases and J by 5 bases, with 21 bases between. This CDR3 region has 16 residues. CDR1 and CDR2 from the germline V gene are MGHRA and YSYEKL. The CDR3: CASSPGSGIGIDEQYF. As DNA, the CDR3 is TGCGCCAGCAGCCCAGGGAGTGGCATAGGCATCGACGAGCAGTACTTC.

This clonotype has at least ten counts. The chain links TRBV5-1 to TRBJ2-1, with 8 bases matching TRBD1. The V gene end was trimmed by 4 bases and the J gene end by 0 bases; junction bases not matched to a gene: 9. The CDR3 is made up of 17 amino acids. Germline-derived CDR1 and CDR2 are SGHRS and YFSETQ. DNA for the CDR3: TGCGCCAGCAGCACAGGACAGGGATCAAGCTCCTACAATGAGCAGTTCTTC. It translates to CASSTGQGSSSYNEQFF.

This chain connects TRBV6-1 to TRBJ2-6; tentative D call: TRBD2 (6 bases). CDR3 length: 17 residues. Germline CDR1 MNHNS, CDR2 SASEGT. Trimming stripped 2 bases from V and 2 bases from J, with 13 bases between. CDR3 DNA sequence: TGTGCCAGCAGTGAAAACGGGCGGGGCGCTGGGGCCAACGTCCTGACTTTC. This codes for CASSENGRGAGANVLTF.

This clonotype occurred many times. The chain recombines TRBV6-1 with TRBJ2-1, with D tentatively TRBD1 (5 bases). The CDR3 runs to 15 residues. The germline CDR1 and CDR2 sequences are MNHNS and SASEGT. Trimming removed 5 bases at V and 0 bases at J, with 11 bases between. The CDR3 region has the DNA TGTGCCAGCAGTCCCGACAGAAGCTCCTACAATGAGCAGTTCTTC. It codes for CASSPDRSSYNEQFF.

This clonotype was detected only a few times. The rearrangement links TRBV12-3 or TRBV12-4 to TRBJ1-2; D call uncertain. The V end lost 3 bases, the J end lost 4 bases, and 9 bases lay between the germline ends. The CDR3 extends over 13 amino acids. The CDR3 here is CASSFLGSYGYTF. CDR3 nucleotides: TGTGCCAGCAGTTTCCTGGGGAGCTATGGCTACACCTTC.

About this clonotype itself: This may be a read error: a much more frequent sequence differs by one nucleotide. This chain connects TRBV12-3 or TRBV12-4 to TRBJ2-1; D remains unclear. The V gene lost 3 bases and the J gene lost 9 bases, with 15 bases spanning the gap. The CDR3 sequence is 14 residues long. In nucleotides, the CDR3 is TGTGCCAGCAGTTTCTTCGGCAGTAACATTGAGCAGTTCTTC. Protein product: CASSFFGSNIEQFF.

This clonotype was seen ten or more times. This chain joins TRBV5-1 and TRBJ1-2; a weak D match, TRBD1 (5 bases). The germline gives CDR1 SGHRS, CDR2 YFSETQ. The CDR3 extends over 11 amino acids. The germline V and J ends were trimmed by 4 bases and 8 bases, with 9 bases remaining between them. The CDR3 nucleotides are TGCGCCAGCAGCCGGGGCGAAGGCTACACCTTC. Translation: CASSRGEGYTF.

This clonotype has a count of ten or more. The V call is TRBV20-1, the J call TRBJ2-3; TRBD2 matches 9 bases. The CDR3 is 15 residues long. In germline, CDR1 is DFQATT, CDR2 SNEGSKA (reference sequence). Trimming took 4 bases from V and 4 from J; bases not matched to a gene: 9. The CDR3 reads CSAKMGGGASDTQYF. The CDR3 coding sequence is TGCAGTGCTAAAATGGGCGGGGGGGCATCAGATACGCAGTATTTT.

The V gene is TRBV18, the J gene TRBJ1-1; unclear D gene. Germline V gives CDR1 KGHSH, CDR2 LQKENI. The CDR3 has 14 amino acids. Trimming shortened V by 7 bases and J by 4 bases, and 16 bases separated the two germline ends. The CDR3 spells CASWAQLIGTEAFF. Here the CDR3 DNA reads TGTGCCAGCTGGGCCCAGCTTATCGGCACTGAAGCTTTCTTT.

This clonotype has at least ten counts. V usage is TRBV28 and J usage is TRBJ2-3; D is undetermined. Germline V CDR1 and CDR2: MDHEN, SYDVKM. V was pared by 6 bases and J by 5 bases, with 6 bases between. The CDR3 sequence is 11 residues long. This chain's CDR3 is CASSRLDTQYF. Here the CDR3 DNA reads TGTGCCAGCAGCCGCCTAGATACGCAGTATTTT. The full variable domain, completed using reference TRBV28 and TRBJ2-3, is DVKVTQSSRYLVKRTGEKVFLECVQDMDHENMFWYRQDPGLGLRLIYFSYDVKMKEKGDIPEGYSVSREKKERFSLILESASTNQTSMYLCASSRLDTQYFGPGTRLTVL.

CDR3 region: CASSGQGAETQYF. The CDR3 nucleotides are TGCGCCAGCAGCGGACAGGGGGCAGAGACCCAGTACTTC. The chain uses TRBV5-1 and TRBJ2-5; 11 bases match TRBD1. CDR3 size: 13 residues. Trimming removed 4 bases from V and 4 bases from J; junction bases left unmatched: 0. Per germline, CDR1 SGHRS and CDR2 YFSETQ.

This clonotype was counted many times. This chain connects TRBV28 to TRBJ2-5, with 9 bases identical to TRBD2. The germline CDR1 and CDR2 sequences are MDHEN and SYDVKM. This CDR3 spans 15 amino acids. J gave up 7 bases and V 7 bases, and 13 bases lay outside the gene matches. DNA for the CDR3: TGTGCCAGCATGGCGGGGGGGAGGCTTATTGCGACCCAGTACTTC. It is translated as CASMAGGRLIATQYF.

In regard to this clonotype: This may be a read error, as it is one base from a much larger clone. The genes are TRBV6-2 or TRBV6-3 and TRBJ2-5; 7 bases are a match to TRBD2. Germline V lookup: CDR1 MNHEY, CDR2 SVGEGT. Trimming took 0 bases from V and 5 from J; bases not matched to a gene: 12. CDR3 length: 17 residues. CDR3 nucleotides: TGTGCCAGCAGTTACTCGCGAGGACTAGACCTCTGGGAGACCCAGTACTTC. It encodes CASSYSRGLDLWETQYF.

This clonotype was detected many times. The chain combines TRBV4-3 with TRBJ2-3; TRBD1 aligns across 7 bases. Losses at the gene ends were 3 bases for V and 4 bases for J; bases not matched to a gene: 13. Germline V gene data show CDR1 as LGHNA and CDR2 as YSLEER. The CDR3 is made up of 17 amino acids. The CDR3 spells CASSQSPGGGLADTQYF. In DNA form, the CDR3 reads TGCGCCAGCAGCCAGTCCCCAGGGGGTGGTTTAGCAGATACGCAGTATTTT.

This clonotype was seen many times. The CDR3 nucleotides are TGCAGTGCTAGGGATTCCAGACCGGGCGTCTATGGCTACACCTTC. Protein sequence: CSARDSRPGVYGYTF. The chain employs TRBV20-1 and TRBJ1-2; D uncertain. Per germline, CDR1 DFQATT and CDR2 SNEGSKA (reference sequence). The ends were cut back, 3 bases at V and 4 bases at J, with 18 bases in the middle. This CDR3 comprises 15 residues.

This clonotype was detected many times. The chain recombines TRBV20-1 with TRBJ2-3; the D is unclear. The length of the CDR3 is 13 residues. Trimming left V 6 bases short and J 0 bases short, with 10 bases between. Germline loops: CDR1 DFQATT, CDR2 SNEGSKA (reference sequence). The DNA of the CDR3 is TGCAGTGCCACCGGCGGTAGCACAGATACGCAGTATTTT. It translates to CSATGGSTDTQYF.

This clonotype came up many times. CDR3 amino acids: CSADPMDSLDNNEQFF. The DNA of the CDR3 is TGCAGTGCCGATCCGATGGACTCGTTAGATAACAATGAGCAGTTCTTC. The genes are TRBV20-1 and TRBJ2-1; maybe TRBD2 (5 bases). Germline V lookup: CDR1 DFQATT, CDR2 SNEGSKA (reference sequence). Trimming pared 6 bases from V and 5 bases from J, leaving 23 bases between. The CDR3 runs 16 residues.

Ten or more counts support this clonotype. The chain recombines TRBV3-1 with TRBJ1-6, with D hard to call. Germline V gene lookup returns CDR1 LGHDT and CDR2 YNNKEL (reference sequence). V lost 0 bases and J 4 bases, leaving 7 bases between the germline ends. The length of the CDR3 is 15 residues. CDR3 in amino acids: CASSQDPGYNSPLHF. The CDR3 region has the DNA TGTGCCAGCAGCCAAGACCCAGGTTATAATTCACCCCTCCACTTT.

This clonotype was observed at least ten times. The rearrangement joins TRBV6-2 or TRBV6-3 to TRBJ2-7; no clear D gene. Germline assignment: CDR1 MNHEY and CDR2 SVGEGT. Trimming stripped 6 bases from V and 2 bases from J, with 23 bases between. The CDR3 runs to 17 residues. The CDR3 DNA sequence: TGTGCCAGCAGCTATCGTCATGGTGGCCCGCCGGCCTACGAGCAGTACGTC. It specifies CASSYRHGGPPAYEQYV.

For this clonotype: A much larger clone differs by one base, so this may be a read error. The genes are TRBV5-1 and TRBJ2-1; D perhaps matches TRBD1 (6 bases). The CDR3 consists of 13 residues. Germline CDR1 is SGHRS and CDR2 is YFSETQ. Here the CDR3 DNA reads TGCGCCACCAGCCGTACAGGGTACAATGAGCAGTTCTTC. This translates into CATSRTGYNEQFF.

This clonotype was picked up many times. The rearrangement joins TRBV18 to TRBJ2-5; D is possibly TRBD1 or TRBD2 (5 bases each). The germline V gene has CDR1 KGHSH and CDR2 LQKENI. V was clipped by 2 bases and J by 1 base, with 5 bases between them. CDR3 size: 13 residues. The CDR3 loop is CASSPGGQETQYF. The DNA of the CDR3 is TGTGCCAGCTCACCAGGGGGCCAAGAGACCCAGTACTTC.

This clonotype was detected ten times or more. The rearrangement uses TRBV9 and TRBJ2-3; 9 positions match TRBD1. V dropped 1 base and J dropped 11; count of bases not matched to a gene: 14. This CDR3 region has 16 residues. Germline CDR1 SGDLS, CDR2 YYNGEE. The CDR3 loop is CASSVNRDRVPLLQYF. The CDR3 DNA follows: TGTGCCAGCAGCGTAAACCGGGACAGGGTTCCCCTTCTGCAGTATTTT.

The sample holds many counts of this clonotype. This chain connects TRBV19 to TRBJ1-2; 9 bases line up with TRBD1. Per the germline V gene, CDR1 is LNHDA and CDR2 is SQIVND (reference sequence). The junction had 15 bases not matched to a gene; V was cut back by 3 bases and J by 7 bases. This CDR3 spans 17 amino acids. CDR3 sequence (DNA): TGTGCCAGTAGTATGATCGGGACAGGGCTTCAAGTCGGTGGCTACACCTTC. This sequence encodes CASSMIGTGLQVGGYTF.

This clonotype was counted at least ten times. The rearrangement links TRBV7-9 to TRBJ2-5, with D unresolved. Germline-derived CDR1 and CDR2 are SEHNR and FQNEAQ (reference sequence). V was pared by 5 bases and J by 2 bases, with 9 bases between. The CDR3 spans 13 residues. As DNA, the CDR3 is TGTGCCAGCAGCATCCGGGCACAAGAGACCCAGTACTTC. This encodes CASSIRAQETQYF.

This clonotype was detected ten times or more. V is TRBV2 and J is TRBJ2-1; TRBD2 agrees at 9 bases. The CDR3 is 14 amino acids. The germline gives CDR1 SNHLY, CDR2 FYNNEI. V was pared by 6 bases and J by 2 bases, with 2 bases of the junction left unmatched. The CDR3 nucleotides read TGTGCCAGCAGGGAGCGGGGGGCCTACAATGAGCAGTTCTTC. Its translation is CASRERGAYNEQFF.

As concerns this clonotype: Just one base apart from a much larger clone, this may be a read error. J is TRBJ2-3 and V is TRBV7-8, with unresolved D. Per the germline V gene, CDR1 is SGHVS and CDR2 is FQNEAQ. The CDR3 contains 15 residues. V lost 4 bases and J lost 2, with 13 bases in between. CDR3 loop: CASSSRRGLTDTQYF. The CDR3 bases are TGTGCCAGCAGCTCGAGGAGAGGTCTCACAGATACGCAGTATTTT.

This clonotype is termed medium-sized (0.01 to 0.1%). The chain combines TRBV7-2 with TRBJ2-3; 9 nucleotides line up with TRBD2. V was pared by 4 bases and J by 8 bases, with 7 bases of the junction left unmatched. Germline V gene lookup returns CDR1 SGHTA and CDR2 FQGNSA. The CDR3 extends over 14 amino acids. The CDR3 DNA sequence: TGTGCCAGCAGCTCTGAGCGGGGGGTCCGTACGCAGTATTTT. Residues: CASSSERGVRTQYF. Together with reference TRBV7-2 and TRBJ2-3, the CDR3 gives the full variable domain: GAGVSQSPSNKVTEKGKDVELRCDPISGHTALYWYRQSLGQGLEFLIYFQGNSAPDKSGLPSDRFSAERTGGSVSTLTIQRTQQEDSAVYLCASSSERGVRTQYFGPGTRLTVL.

This clonotype is deemed medium-sized. The chain is built from TRBV5-1 and TRBJ2-7; 8 nucleotides agree with TRBD1. After removal of 0 bases from V and 3 bases from J, the junction contained 5 bases not matched to a gene. The CDR3 extends over 15 amino acids. Germline-derived CDR1 and CDR2 are SGHRS and YFSETQ. The CDR3 DNA reads TGCGCCAGCAGCTTGGGTGGACAGGGCCACTACGAGCAGTACGTC. Its translation is CASSLGGQGHYEQYV.